Sequencing of this TCR beta chain was carried out in a study of blood T cells in healthy people across ages. Study-level information: About one barcoded beta molecule per two T cells was the capture yield of template switching. Whole-study findings and limits: The unknown donor CMV status may have confounded expanded clonotype changes. Across the age range, TCR beta diversity per million T cells fell in a roughly linear way. Underestimates were what the diversity estimates from one million T cells were considered to be.

Combining a sample-barcoded 5' primer with a J-beta primer mix, a second PCR ran for 7 to 11 cycles. TCRdb re-called the 5' RACE reads through MiXCR, storing one row per CDR3 protein. The sample holds 650,000 to 700,000 distinct CDR3 sequences, about 51% seen once. In its sample, this clonotype was seen a few times. Its specificity is unknown. This CDR3 comprises 15 residues. Germline CDR1 reads LNHDA; CDR2 reads SQIVND (reference sequence). V lost 5 bases, J lost 7 bases, and 11 bases stayed unmatched. The rearrangement joins TRBV19 to TRBJ2-3; 8 bases align to TRBD2. Sequences were obtained from blood. The TCR comes from a woman of 80 years or more in good health. CDR3 sequence (DNA): TGTGCCAGTAGTTCCGTTGAAGGGACTAGTTATACGCAGTATTTT. Its translation is CASSSVEGTSYTQYF. Using reference TRBV19 and TRBJ2-3 for the parts outside the CDR3, the full variable domain is DGGITQSPKYLFRKEGQNVTLSCEQNLNHDAMYWYRQDPGQGLRLIYYSQIVNDFQKGDIAEGYSVSREKKESFPLTVTSAQKNPTAFYLCASSSVEGTSYTQYFGPGTRLTVL.